This T cell receptor (beta chain) was found in a study of T cell repertoires in cytomegalovirus infection. Broader study findings: Across the ex vivo response, the dominant clonotypes were HLA-C-restricted CMV-specific TCR beta clonotypes.

TCRdb analysed the reads with MiXCR anew, one entry per CDR3 protein. There are about 60,000 distinct CDR3 sequences in the sample; roughly 20% occur only once, and 55% to 65% lies in the top ten. Trimming took 0 bases from V and 4 from J, leaving 13 bases between them. The CDR3 runs to 16 residues. The V gene's germline CDR1 is LGHNA and CDR2 YSLEER. This clonotype was seen only a few times. Its antigen is currently unknown. This sample comprised CD8+ T cells from cultured PBMCs, obtained from culture after CMV antigen stimulation. J is TRBJ2-1 and V is TRBV4-3; a weak D match, TRBD2 (5 bases). This clonotype was sampled from a human donor in good health (CMV status not recorded). Some clones in this sample may be carry-over from other donors' samples. The CDR3 DNA follows: TGCGCCAGCAGCCAAGATACTAACGGGGTTTACAATGAGCAGTTCTTC. This translates into CASSQDTNGVYNEQFF.